This T cell receptor beta chain was identified in a study of blood T cell repertoires in COVID-19. Study background: Sources were T cells, B-cell-depleted T cells, or PBMCs; the material itself was cDNA or gDNA.

Cohorts were determined from participant-reported clinical history. Profiled with immunoSEQ multiplex PCR; TCRdb holds only in-frame clones, not every one. The table records approximately 270,000 clones, 75% to 90% of them present only once. Germline CDR1 reads SQVTM; CDR2 reads ANQGSEA. The CDR3 has 14 amino acids. V shed 3 bases and J 4 bases; nucleotides not matched to a gene: 5. The sequencing input was PBMCs or T cells enriched from blood (not recorded which). The chain uses TRBV29-1 and TRBJ1-2; 10 nucleotides align to TRBD1. The origin of this receptor is a woman in her thirties with acute COVID-19. The CDR3 loop is CSVDPGDRGYGYTF. The CDR3 DNA sequence: TGCAGCGTTGATCCGGGGGACAGGGGCTATGGCTACACCTTC. The whole variable domain, remainder taken from reference TRBV29-1 and TRBJ1-2, is SAVISQKPSRDICQRGTSLTIQCQVDSQVTMMFWYRQQPGQSLTLIATANQGSEATYESGFVIDKFPISRPNLTFSTLTVSNMSPEDSSIYLCSVDPGDRGYGYTFGSGTRLTVV.